These 28 T cell receptor beta chains came from one sample sequenced in a study of T cells in Graves' hyperthyroidism and ophthalmopathy. From RNA transcripts, TCR beta CDR3 regions were amplified. HTBI primers were employed in a first-round RT-PCR of the TCR CDR3. TCRdb fed the multiplex PCR reads into MiXCR, producing one record per CDR3 protein. The sample has 550,000 to 800,000 distinct CDR3 sequences, 15% to 20% seen once. Sequencing was done on a sample of blood. The receptor set was obtained from a man aged 18 to 29 with Graves' hyperthyroidism.

The chain couples TRBV5-1 to TRBJ2-7, with no clear D. CDR3 length equals 14 residues. V was shortened by 0 bases and J by 7 bases, with 14 bases between the two germline ends. Germline CDR1 SGHRS, CDR2 YFSETQ. The CDR3 sequence is CASSLDQIVGEQYF. DNA of the CDR3: TGCGCCAGCAGCTTGGATCAAATCGTGGGTGAGCAGTACTTC. The full variable domain, in which reference TRBV5-1 and TRBJ2-7 provide the parts outside the CDR3, is KAGVTQTPRYLIKTRGQQVTLSCSPISGHRSVSWYQQTPGQGLQFLFEYFSETQRNKGNFPGRFSGRQFSNSRSEMNVSTLELGDSALYLCASSLDQIVGEQYFGPGTRLTVT.

This clonotype was found once. This is likely a read error, given that the CDR3 carries no conserved phenylalanine or tryptophan at its end. In nucleotides, the CDR3 is TGTGCCAGTAGCCACCGGACAGGGCGGGGAGACAATGAGCAGTTCGTC. Translation gives CASSHRTGRGDNEQFV. This chain joins TRBV19 and TRBJ2-1; 8 nucleotides align to TRBD1. The CDR3 contains 16 residues. Germline CDR1 LNHDA, CDR2 SQIVND (reference sequence). The V gene end was trimmed by 6 bases and the J gene end by 5 bases; junction bases not matched to a gene: 12.

Concerning this clonotype: One end of the junction does not line up with germline, which may come from a read error. The CDR3 loop reads CASSFRGSGANVLAF. CDR3 sequence (DNA): TGTGCCAGCAGCTTTCGTGGCTCTGGGGCCAACGTCCTGGCTTTC. The chain recombines TRBV7-3 with TRBJ2-6; possibly TRBD1 for D (5 bases). This CDR3 contains 15 residues. Germline values: CDR1 SGHTA, CDR2 FQGTGA.

This clonotype was recorded at least ten times. The chain employs TRBV2 and TRBJ1-1; the match to TRBD1 covers 11 bases. Losses at the gene ends were 1 base for V and 3 bases for J; bases not matched to a gene: 1. The CDR3 contains 15 residues. Germline V lookup: CDR1 SNHLY, CDR2 FYNNEI. The CDR3 DNA is TGTGCCAGCAGTGAAGTGGGACAGGGGGACACTGAAGCTTTCTTT. Its protein product is CASSEVGQGDTEAFF.

This sequence joins TRBV3-1 and TRBJ2-7; weak D call: TRBD1 (6 bases). The germline V gene encodes CDR1 LGHDT and CDR2 YNNKEL (reference sequence). V was pared by 0 bases and J by 6 bases, with 9 bases between. CDR3 length: 13 amino acids. The CDR3 DNA reads TGTGCCAGCAGCCAAGACCGGGACACCGAGCAGTACTTC. The encoded protein is CASSQDRDTEQYF.

V usage is TRBV4-2 and J usage is TRBJ2-5; 7 nucleotides agree with TRBD2. The CDR3 loop spans 14 amino acids. V shed 1 base, J shed 5 bases, and the junction held 4 bases outside the gene matches. CDR1 is LGHNA, CDR2 YNFKEQ, per germline. The CDR3 here is CASSQGLAVETQYF. The CDR3 coding sequence is TGTGCCAGCAGCCAAGGACTAGCCGTGGAGACCCAGTACTTC.

The table lists this clonotype with many counts. The chain combines TRBV28 with TRBJ1-3; weak D call: TRBD1 (6 bases). The V gene lost 6 bases and the J gene lost 0 bases, with 21 bases spanning the gap. In germline, CDR1 is MDHEN, CDR2 SYDVKM. This CDR3 comprises 18 residues. CDR3 DNA sequence: TGTGCCAGCAGCCTCTCCGTTTTACAGGGCCGCTCTGGAAACACCATATATTTT. Residues: CASSLSVLQGRSGNTIYF.

Many counts were recorded for this clonotype. The CDR3 nucleotides are TGTGCCAGCACCAAATCTGGGGGCGGCAATCAGCCCCAGCATTTT. Translation gives CASTKSGGGNQPQHF. The chain uses TRBV2 and TRBJ1-5, with D maybe TRBD1 (6 bases). Trimming left V 7 bases short and J 2 bases short, with 15 bases between. The CDR3 loop spans 15 amino acids. The germline V gene encodes CDR1 SNHLY and CDR2 FYNNEI. The full variable domain, with the rest looked up from reference TRBV2 and TRBJ1-5, is EPEVTQTPSHQVTQMGQEVILRCVPISNHLYFYWYRQILGQKVEFLVSFYNNEISEKSEIFDDQFSVERPDGSNFTLKIRSTKLEDSAMYFCASTKSGGGNQPQHFGDGTRLSIL.

At least ten counts were recorded for this clonotype. This chain joins TRBV12-3 or TRBV12-4 and TRBJ2-1, with 10 positions matching TRBD1. With 6 bases clipped from V and 4 bases from J, the junction kept 12 bases outside the gene matches. The CDR3 is 17 amino acids. The CDR3 loop is CASRSVKGQGFYNEQFF. For the CDR3, the DNA is TGTGCCAGCAGATCTGTGAAGGGACAGGGGTTTTACAATGAGCAGTTCTTC.

This clonotype has a count of ten or more. The V call is TRBV24-1, the J call TRBJ1-1; D is undetermined. Germline V gene data show CDR1 as KGHDR and CDR2 as SFDVKD. This CDR3 is 13 amino acids long. Trimming took 7 bases from V and 0 from J, leaving 8 bases between them. In nucleotides, the CDR3 is TGTGCCACCAGATCACGGATGAACACTGAAGCTTTCTTT. As protein: CATRSRMNTEAFF.

This chain links TRBV9 with TRBJ1-1; the D is unclear. Germline values: CDR1 SGDLS, CDR2 YYNGEE. V lost 3 bases to trimming and J lost 0 bases, with 9 bases between them. The CDR3 has 14 amino acids. In DNA form, the CDR3 reads TGTGCCAGCAGCGGGTCCGGAATGAACACTGAAGCTTTCTTT. Residues: CASSGSGMNTEAFF.

The rearrangement uses TRBV7-2 and TRBJ2-7; TRBD2 might be the D (5 bases). V lost 0 bases to trimming and J lost 5 bases, with 11 bases between them. Germline CDR1 is SGHTA and CDR2 is FQGNSA. This CDR3 is built from 14 residues. CDR3 amino acids: CASSLARAPDEQYF. In nucleotides, the CDR3 is TGTGCCAGCAGCTTAGCGAGGGCCCCGGACGAGCAGTACTTC.

CDR3 sequence (DNA): TGTGCCAGCAGTGGTCCGTACCAAGAGACCCAGTACTTC. This sequence encodes CASSGPYQETQYF. This sequence joins TRBV28 and TRBJ2-5; D is undetermined. Deletions cut 5 bases from V and 0 bases from J, with 7 bases between. Germline lookup yields CDR1 MDHEN and CDR2 SYDVKM. The CDR3 totals 13 residues.

This clonotype has more than one count but fewer than ten. V is TRBV12-3 or TRBV12-4 and J is TRBJ2-3, with 8 bases aligning to TRBD1. The CDR3 spans 14 residues. V shed 7 bases and J 2 bases; nucleotides not matched to a gene: 5. In nucleotides, the CDR3 is TGTGCCAGCATTAAACAGGGGGTCACAGATACGCAGTATTTT. Its translation: CASIKQGVTDTQYF.

This clonotype appeared a few times. V and J are TRBV6-5 and TRBJ2-3, with D tentatively TRBD2 (6 bases). The length of the CDR3 is 15 residues. Germline V lookup: CDR1 MNHEY, CDR2 SVGAGI. Trimming cost V 2 bases and J 6 bases, with 15 bases left between them. The DNA for the CDR3 is TGTGCCAGCAGTTACCGGATAGGAGGGGCTGATACGCAGTATTTT. It yields the protein CASSYRIGGADTQYF.

This clonotype was detected a few times. CDR3 residues: CASSYGLRDGDEKLFF. CDR3 DNA sequence: TGCGCCAGCAGCTATGGATTGCGGGACGGGGATGAAAAACTGTTTTTT. The chain links TRBV5-1 to TRBJ1-4; maybe TRBD1 (5 bases). The V end was cut by 3 bases, the J end by 6 bases, with 18 bases between. Germline V gene sequence: CDR1 SGHRS, CDR2 YFSETQ. The CDR3 spans 16 residues.

This chain joins TRBV3-1 and TRBJ2-5; 9 bases line up with TRBD2. Germline loops: CDR1 LGHDT, CDR2 YNNKEL (reference sequence). This CDR3 has 12 residues. CDR3 amino acids: CAASGMEETQYF. Here the CDR3 DNA reads TGTGCAGCTAGCGGGATGGAAGAGACCCAGTACTTC.

With respect to this clonotype: It may be a read error: a sequence one base away is much more abundant. The V gene is TRBV4-2, the J gene TRBJ2-1; 7 bases match TRBD2. The CDR3 loop spans 16 amino acids. Germline V gene sequence: CDR1 LGHNA, CDR2 YNFKEQ. With 1 base clipped from V and 3 bases from J, the junction kept 6 bases outside the gene matches. CDR3 region: CASSQGGLVGYNEQFF. CDR3 nucleotide sequence: TGTGCCAGCAGCCAAGGTGGACTAGTCGGCTACAATGAGCAGTTCTTC.

This clonotype has ten or more counts. V is TRBV28 and J is TRBJ1-5, with TRBD1 as a possible D gene (6 bases). The CDR3 sequence is 14 residues long. The V gene lost 3 bases and the J gene lost 7 bases, with 13 bases spanning the gap. Germline V CDR1 and CDR2: MDHEN, SYDVKM. The CDR3 loop reads CASSFSGAGQPQHF. As DNA, the CDR3 is TGTGCCAGCAGTTTTTCAGGGGCGGGGCAGCCCCAGCATTTT.

This clonotype has at least ten counts. This chain connects TRBV2 to TRBJ2-1, with unresolved D. Germline CDR1 is SNHLY and CDR2 is FYNNEI. The V gene lost 1 base and the J gene lost 8 bases, with 9 bases spanning the gap. The CDR3 loop spans 13 amino acids. CDR3 nucleotide sequence: TGTGCCAGCAGTGAAGTGATCCGGGATGAGCAGTTCTTC. Translation gives CASSEVIRDEQFF.

This clonotype was counted between two and nine times. The chain has TRBV7-2 and TRBJ2-7; D possibly corresponds to TRBD2 (6 bases). CDR3 length: 15 amino acids. V lost 5 bases to trimming and J lost 0 bases, with 14 bases between them. Germline V gene lookup returns CDR1 SGHTA and CDR2 FQGNSA. The CDR3 here is CASSPLWRGSYEQYF. The CDR3 bases are TGTGCCAGCAGCCCCCTATGGAGGGGCTCCTACGAGCAGTACTTC.

This clonotype was counted many times. This chain connects TRBV3-1 to TRBJ2-1; 12 nucleotides line up with TRBD2. V lost 4 bases to trimming and J lost 8 bases; unmatched junction nucleotides: 6. This CDR3 is 15 amino acids long. From germline, CDR1 is LGHDT and CDR2 YNNKEL (reference sequence). DNA of the CDR3: TGTGCCAGCAGCCCAGCTAGCGGGAGGGAGTATGAGCAGTTCTTC. Translation: CASSPASGREYEQFF.

This clonotype was recorded a few times. The chain joins TRBV28 to TRBJ1-5, with a weak D call TRBD1 (5 bases). Trimming removed 7 bases at V and 3 bases at J, with 16 bases between. There are 15 residues in the CDR3. Looked up from germline, CDR1 is MDHEN and CDR2 is SYDVKM. CDR3 sequence (DNA): TGTGCCAGCATTCCAGTGGGGGAATACAATCAGCCCCAGCATTTT. It encodes CASIPVGEYNQPQHF.

This sequence joins TRBV2 and TRBJ2-3; D is tentatively TRBD1 or TRBD2 (6 bases each). Trimming shortened V by 7 bases and J by 2 bases, and 16 bases separated the two germline ends. Germline V lookup: CDR1 SNHLY, CDR2 FYNNEI. The CDR3 covers 15 residues. For the CDR3, the DNA is TGTGCCAGCACCGGAAGGGGGAGGTCCACAGATACGCAGTATTTT. As protein: CASTGRGRSTDTQYF.

This clonotype was seen ten or more times. The V and J genes are TRBV11-1 and TRBJ2-7, with 8 bases matching TRBD1. Germline V gene lookup returns CDR1 SGHAT and CDR2 FQDESV (reference sequence). V trimming: 5 bases; J trimming: 6 bases; junction bases outside the gene matches: 3. The CDR3 sequence is 12 residues long. The CDR3 loop is CASSQTGVEQYF. The CDR3, as DNA: TGTGCCAGCAGCCAGACAGGGGTCGAGCAGTACTTC.

This clonotype showed up many times. V usage is TRBV12-3 or TRBV12-4 and J usage is TRBJ2-5; 8 bases line up with TRBD2. With 8 bases clipped from V and 3 bases from J, the junction kept 5 bases outside the gene matches. There are 13 residues in the CDR3. The CDR3 here is CASGSLAEETQYF. The DNA of the CDR3 is TGTGCCAGCGGATCACTAGCGGAAGAGACCCAGTACTTC.

This clonotype was counted at least ten times. This chain links TRBV18 with TRBJ1-5, with no clear D. This CDR3 region has 14 residues. Germline CDR1 reads KGHSH; CDR2 reads LQKENI. Trimming pared 6 bases from V and 2 bases from J, leaving 11 bases between. CDR3 region: CASSQTKGNQPQHF. The DNA for the CDR3 is TGTGCCAGCTCGCAGACTAAGGGCAATCAGCCCCAGCATTTT.

The genes are TRBV28 and TRBJ1-5, with D perhaps matching TRBD1 (5 bases). CDR3 length: 15 residues. Germline V gene sequence: CDR1 MDHEN, CDR2 SYDVKM. Trimming removed 1 base from V and 5 bases from J, with 12 bases in between. The CDR3 DNA follows: TGTGCCAGCAGTTTATCTGCAGGGTTCGATCAGCCCCAGCATTTT. Amino acids: CASSLSAGFDQPQHF.